This T cell receptor (beta chain) was captured in a study of blood T cell repertoires in COVID-19 (TCRdb year 2020). Turning to the overall study: Collaborator samples came from the United States, Italy and Spain and covered acute and convalescent phases of COVID-19. Where available, HLA class I and class II types were taken from metadata supplied by the sample provider and were not determined by assay-based typing. Samples were obtained from the ongoing ImmuneRACE study (first 160 participants) and from over a thousand subjects provided by 6 global collaborators. Deeply sampled blood TCRbeta repertoires from subjects exposed to, actively infected with, or recovered from COVID-19 were included in the dataset. The material from the prospective study consisted of cDNA or gDNA derived from T cells, B-cell-depleted T cells, or PBMCs. Sample metadata almost always included a de-identified subject ID, COVID-19 status, age in years and sex. The repertoires were made available in a free public database intended to serve as a resource for research on the immune response to SARS-CoV-2.

This clone was seen a single time. Its antigen is currently not known. Base qualities are missing; no much larger clone stands one base away. After removal of 7 bases from V and 5 bases from J, the junction retains 13 bases not matched to a gene. Reading from cysteine to phenylalanine, the CDR3 counts 15 amino acids. The only DNA kept is the CDR3, 45 bases in frame from the first base. Per the germline V gene, MDHEN is the CDR1 and SYDVKM is the CDR2. The collaborating institutions used their own protocols to collect whole blood in K2EDTA tubes. Collaborator samples were shipped for TCRbeta analysis as frozen whole blood, isolated PBMCs, or DNA extracted from either sample type. TCRbeta CDR3 regions were amplified from genomic DNA by means of the immunoSEQ Assay, a bias-controlled multiplex PCR. On the study's bioinformatics: Nucleated cell counts per sample were estimated from amplification of reference gene primers within the assay. To quantify the absolute abundance of each unique TCRbeta CDR3 rearrangement, sequence reads were collapsed and filtered. For each sample, productive Simpson clonality was calculated as the square root of Simpson's diversity index across productive rearrangements. Sourced from immuneACCESS, this table was stored by TCRdb with only in-frame sequences that have V and J called. A share of the clones is absent; for the studies checked, an unresolved V gene accounts for under half, and the remainder has no known explanation. V and J calls plus clone size are reproduced from that table; the DNA served to infer D and trimming. A total of roughly 120,000 clones appear in this sample, approximately 82% of them only once. The ten largest clones represent 7.9% of the sample.

General findings and caveats noted by the study authors: The amount of clinical and demographic metadata varied by source and participant and was provided uncurated.

The chain links TRBV28 with TRBJ2-7, with 8 bases aligning to TRBD1. The TCR was taken from a woman older than 75 with active or convalescent COVID-19. The specimen was peripheral blood. The nucleotide sequence reads as follows: TGTGCCAGCAACCCTTCACAGGGGGTTTGGAACGAGCAGTACTTC. Translation gives CASNPSQGVWNEQYF.